Below, 30 T cell receptor beta chains from the same sample are listed, as sequenced in a study of CD8+ T cells in alopecia areata. As the sequencing template, cDNA was produced by extracting RNA and reverse transcribing it. Only in-frame clones appear in the TCRdb table, and some are missing; sequencing was by immunoSEQ multiplex PCR. The repertoire consists of some 200,000 clones, with about 62% occurring once and the leading ten covering 4.5% to 6%. Regarding treatment: oral pan-JAK inhibitor, 5-10 mg twice daily. The sample consisted of CD4+ T cells sorted from blood, taken at week 24, from a patient treated with tofacitinib. These receptors were obtained from a human donor with alopecia areata.

This clone was picked up a small number of times. V gene TRBV23-1 combines with J gene TRBJ2-1; weak D call: TRBD2 (5 bases). TRBV23-1 is an ORF, and what it does is uncertain. The CDR3 is 13 residues long. The germline V and J ends were trimmed by 3 bases and 10 bases, with 13 bases remaining between them. CDR3 protein: CASSHTGGQEQFF. CDR3 DNA: TGCGCCAGCAGTCACACCGGAGGCCAGGAGCAGTTCTTC.

V is TRBV29-1 and J is TRBJ2-3; 7 nucleotides match TRBD2. Looked up from germline, CDR1 is SQVTM and CDR2 is ANQGSEA. The CDR3 loop spans 14 amino acids. V lost 3 bases, J lost 3 bases, and 6 bases stayed unmatched. The CDR3 is CSVDGGRGTDTQYF. The CDR3 bases are TGCAGCGTTGACGGGGGGAGAGGGACAGATACGCAGTATTTT.

The chain carries TRBV6-5 and TRBJ2-7, with unresolved D. CDR3 length: 12 amino acids. The germline V gene has CDR1 MNHEY and CDR2 SVGAGI. V was clipped by 4 bases and J by 2 bases, with 6 bases between them. The CDR3 is CASSSSPYEQYF. The CDR3 DNA follows: TGTGCCAGCAGTTCCTCCCCCTACGAGCAGTACTTC.

This sequence joins TRBV7-3 and TRBJ2-3; perhaps TRBD2 as D (6 bases). This CDR3 spans 16 amino acids. V was clipped by 5 bases and J by 0 bases, with 15 bases between them. Germline V gene sequence: CDR1 SGHTA, CDR2 FQGTGA. The CDR3 bases are TGTGCCAGCAGCGCAACCGGGACTGCCAGCACAGATACGCAGTATTTT. Its protein product is CASSATGTASTDTQYF.

The chain links TRBV6-6 to TRBJ2-3; 10 bases agree with TRBD2. Germline-derived CDR1 and CDR2 are MNHNY and SVGAGI (reference sequence). Trimming took 6 bases from V and 1 from J; bases not matched to a gene: 4. The CDR3 spans 15 residues. CDR3: CASRTSGGGTDTQYF. CDR3 DNA: TGTGCCAGCAGAACGAGCGGGGGGGGCACAGATACGCAGTATTTT.

The genes are TRBV2 and TRBJ1-2; D perhaps matches TRBD1 (5 bases). The CDR3 is 13 residues long. Deletions cut 4 bases from V and 4 bases from J, with 10 bases between. The V gene's germline CDR1 is SNHLY and CDR2 FYNNEI. The CDR3 here is CASSVEGTYGYTF. Here the CDR3 DNA reads TGTGCCAGCAGTGTAGAGGGGACCTATGGCTACACCTTC.

This chain links TRBV18 with TRBJ1-1; tentatively, D is TRBD1 (6 bases). The CDR3 length is 14 residues. Germline lookup yields CDR1 KGHSH and CDR2 LQKENI. V lost 5 bases, J lost 1 base, and 11 bases lay in between. The CDR3 sequence: CASSEQGSNTEAFF. CDR3 sequence (DNA): TGTGCCAGCTCAGAACAGGGTTCGAACACTGAAGCTTTCTTT.

The rearrangement uses TRBV19 and TRBJ2-5, with 9 bases lining up with TRBD2. V was pared by 4 bases and J by 3 bases, with 12 bases of the junction left unmatched. The CDR3 consists of 17 residues. Germline V gene data show CDR1 as LNHDA and CDR2 as SQIVND (reference sequence). Written as DNA, the CDR3 is TGTGCCAGTAGTACGACCCGCGGGGTAGCGGGAGAAGAGACCCAGTACTTC. Protein product: CASSTTRGVAGEETQYF.

CDR3 nucleotide sequence: TGCGCCAGCAGCTTGGGGGATGCAGATACGCAGTATTTT. Translation gives CASSLGDADTQYF. This chain joins TRBV5-1 and TRBJ2-3; D call uncertain. The germline V gene has CDR1 SGHRS and CDR2 YFSETQ. This CDR3 contains 13 residues. Trimming took off 0 bases at V and 4 bases at J, with 6 bases between the two ends.

The V gene is TRBV18, the J gene TRBJ2-7; D may match TRBD1 or TRBD2 (5 bases each). Trimming left V 6 bases short and J 4 bases short, with 25 bases between. The CDR3 spans 17 residues. Germline V CDR1 and CDR2: KGHSH, LQKENI. CDR3 protein: CASSQTRELNFGYEQYF. The CDR3 DNA reads as TGTGCCAGCTCCCAGACCAGGGAGCTGAATTTTGGGTACGAGCAGTACTTC. Based on the CDR3 plus reference TRBV18 and TRBJ2-7, the full variable domain is NAGVMQNPRHLVRRRGQEARLRCSPMKGHSHVYWYRQLPEEGLKFMVYLQKENIIDESGMPKERFSAEFPKEGPSILRIQQVVRGDSAAYFCASSQTRELNFGYEQYFGPGTRLTVT.

This chain uses TRBV6-5 with TRBJ2-1, with 10 bases lining up with TRBD2. V gave up 7 bases and J gave up 3 bases; unmatched junction bases: 3. Germline loops: CDR1 MNHEY, CDR2 SVGAGI. This CDR3 is 14 amino acids long. The CDR3 sequence is CASTRTSGYNEQFF. In DNA, the CDR3 is TGTGCCAGCACCAGGACTAGCGGCTACAATGAGCAGTTCTTC.

A few counts support this clone. Other DNA sequences in the sample encode the same CDR3. The chain couples TRBV5-1 to TRBJ2-3; D ambiguous. Germline loops: CDR1 SGHRS, CDR2 YFSETQ. Trimming pared 2 bases from V and 1 base from J, leaving 8 bases between. The CDR3 consists of 14 residues. CDR3 coding DNA: TGCGCCAGCAGCTTTGAGGCGGGCACAGATACGCAGTATTTT. It translates to CASSFEAGTDTQYF.

A word on this clone: Other nucleotide sequences in the sample specify the same CDR3. The chain employs TRBV29-1 and TRBJ2-3; D is possibly TRBD1 (5 bases). The CDR3 runs 13 residues. Germline CDR1 and CDR2: SQVTM and ANQGSEA. The V and J ends lost 3 bases and 3 bases respectively, with 10 bases between them. The chain's CDR3 is CSVEAGATDTQYF. CDR3 coding DNA: TGCAGCGTTGAGGCTGGGGCTACAGATACGCAGTATTTT.

This chain links TRBV5-1 with TRBJ2-1, with 11 positions matching TRBD2. The CDR3 has 18 amino acids. Germline trimming cut 0 bases from V and 8 bases from J; bases unmatched to any gene: 13. Germline assignment: CDR1 SGHRS and CDR2 YFSETQ. Here the CDR3 DNA reads TGCGCCAGCAGCTTGGTTCTTCTAGCGGGAGGCATTGGTCATGAGCAGTTCTTC. Protein product: CASSLVLLAGGIGHEQFF.

This clone was picked up a small number of times. The CDR3 here is CSVAREAYNEQFF. Here the CDR3 DNA reads TGCAGCGTTGCCAGGGAAGCCTACAATGAGCAGTTCTTC. The chain joins TRBV29-1 to TRBJ2-1, with D tentatively TRBD1 (5 bases). The germline CDR1 and CDR2 sequences are SQVTM and ANQGSEA. CDR3 length: 13 amino acids. Trimming left V 4 bases short and J 2 bases short, with 9 bases between.

The CDR3 DNA follows: TGCGCCAGCAGCTACGGGGACAGGGCTACCTACGAGCAGTACTTC. Translating it yields CASSYGDRATYEQYF. The J gene is TRBJ2-7, the V gene TRBV5-1; 9 bases match TRBD1. The V and J ends lost 3 bases and 2 bases, in that order; junction bases with no gene match: 6. Germline CDR1 is SGHRS and CDR2 is YFSETQ. CDR3 length: 15 residues.

This chain links TRBV5-4 with TRBJ2-3; no clear D. CDR1 and CDR2 from the germline V gene are SGHNT and YYREEE (reference sequence). V lost 3 bases and J 7 bases, leaving 6 bases between the germline ends. The CDR3 is 11 amino acids. For the CDR3, the DNA is TGTGCCAGCAGCTCCGCGAATACGCAGTATTTT. It translates to CASSSANTQYF.

V usage is TRBV4-1 and J usage is TRBJ2-4; 9 positions match TRBD2. After removal of 3 bases from V and 7 bases from J, the junction contained 7 bases not matched to a gene. The CDR3 consists of 15 residues. The germline V gene encodes CDR1 MGHRA and CDR2 YSYEKL. The CDR3 sequence: CASSQRREGGNIQYF. The CDR3 nucleotides read TGCGCCAGCAGCCAGAGGCGGGAGGGCGGTAACATTCAGTACTTC.

A few counts support this clone. The rearrangement joins TRBV5-6 to TRBJ2-1; D is undetermined. The V gene's germline CDR1 is SGHDT and CDR2 YYEEEE. The CDR3 has 13 amino acids. The V and J ends lost 0 bases and 7 bases respectively, with 8 bases between them. The CDR3 spells CASSLARQNEQFF. CDR3 DNA: TGTGCCAGCAGCTTGGCTCGGCAGAATGAGCAGTTCTTC.

V is TRBV10-3 and J is TRBJ2-5; weak D call: TRBD2 (6 bases). The CDR3 length is 14 residues. V lost 4 bases to trimming and J lost 4 bases, with 13 bases between them. Germline V lookup: CDR1 ENHRY, CDR2 SYGVKD. The DNA for the CDR3 is TGTGCCATCAGTGGAGCGGGTGGAGGAGAGACCCAGTACTTC. This sequence encodes CAISGAGGGETQYF.

This chain links TRBV30 with TRBJ2-1; D possibly corresponds to TRBD2 (5 bases). CDR1 is GTSNPN, CDR2 SVGIG, per germline (reference sequence). The CDR3 contains 13 residues. With 0 bases removed from V and 9 bases from J, the gap between germline ends came to 12 bases. CDR3 sequence (DNA): TGTGCCTGGAGTGTACGAGGGCTTGGTGAGCAGTTCTTC. It yields the protein CAWSVRGLGEQFF.

The rearrangement links TRBV7-8 to TRBJ2-7; tentatively, D is TRBD2 (6 bases). This CDR3 has 17 residues. The V end lost 1 base, the J end lost 6 bases, and 22 bases lay between the germline ends. Germline loops: CDR1 SGHVS, CDR2 FQNEAQ. CDR3 DNA: TGTGCCAGCAGCTTAGTGGGGTTGGGGGGAGGCGTCCTCGAGCAGTACTTC. Translated: CASSLVGLGGGVLEQYF.

The chain recombines TRBV9 with TRBJ1-2, with D perhaps TRBD1 (5 bases). From germline, CDR1 is SGDLS and CDR2 YYNGEE. The CDR3 totals 16 residues. Trimming cost V 4 bases and J 2 bases, with 18 bases left between them. The DNA of the CDR3 is TGTGCCAGCAGCAAAATGTGGGGGGAGGTCAACTATGGCTACACCTTC. Its protein product is CASSKMWGEVNYGYTF.

This clone was seen more than once but under ten times. The rearrangement joins TRBV11-2 to TRBJ1-4; perhaps TRBD1 as D (6 bases). Trimming left V 2 bases short and J 6 bases short, with 13 bases between. The CDR3 runs 15 residues. Germline CDR1 is SGHAT and CDR2 is FQNNGV. The CDR3 sequence is CASSLQGKVDEKLFF. The DNA of the CDR3 is TGTGCCAGCAGCTTACAGGGGAAGGTTGATGAAAAACTGTTTTTT. Filled out from reference TRBV11-2 and TRBJ1-4, the complete variable domain reads EAGVAQSPRYKIIEKRQSVAFWCNPISGHATLYWYQQILGQGPKLLIQFQNNGVVDDSQLPKDRFSAERLKGVDSTLKIQPAKLEDSAVYLCASSLQGKVDEKLFFGSGTQLSVL.

The chain couples TRBV30 to TRBJ1-5; D might be TRBD1 (5 bases). Germline V gene sequence: CDR1 GTSNPN, CDR2 SVGIG (reference sequence). This CDR3 is built from 14 residues. Trimming pared 1 base from V and 3 bases from J, leaving 10 bases between. CDR3: CAWSADRINQPQHF. Here the CDR3 DNA reads TGTGCCTGGAGTGCCGACAGAATCAATCAGCCCCAGCATTTT.

The chain links TRBV7-2 to TRBJ2-7; D gene unclear. The CDR3 consists of 13 residues. Germline CDR1 reads SGHTA; CDR2 reads FQGNSA. The V gene lost 4 bases and the J gene lost 4 bases, with 11 bases spanning the gap. The CDR3 loop reads CASSSPGRYEQYF. In DNA, the CDR3 is TGTGCCAGCAGCTCACCCGGACGGTACGAGCAGTACTTC.

CDR3 bases: TGCGCCAGCAGCCAAGTTTCTAGCGGGGCCTACAATGAGCAGTTCTTC. Protein: CASSQVSSGAYNEQFF. This chain links TRBV4-1 with TRBJ2-1; 9 positions agree with TRBD2. The CDR3 is 16 amino acids. V shed 1 base, J shed 2 bases, and the junction held 3 bases outside the gene matches. CDR1 MGHRA and CDR2 YSYEKL come from the germline V gene.

This clone has just a few counts. The chain recombines TRBV7-6 with TRBJ2-3; D remains unclear. The CDR3 covers 13 residues. With 3 bases removed from V and 4 bases from J, the gap between germline ends came to 8 bases. Germline V gives CDR1 SGHVS, CDR2 FNYEAQ. CDR3 sequence (DNA): TGTGCCAGCAGCTTGATGTTTGCAGATACGCAGTATTTT. Its protein is CASSLMFADTQYF. Combining the CDR3 with reference TRBV7-6 and TRBJ2-3 gives the whole variable domain GAGVSQSPRYKVTKRGQDVALRCDPISGHVSLYWYRQALGQGPEFLTYFNYEAQQDKSGLPNDRFSAERPEGSISTLTIQRTEQRDSAMYRCASSLMFADTQYFGPGTRLTVL.

This clone was counted once. The chain carries TRBV7-9 and TRBJ2-5; D call uncertain. Germline CDR1 and CDR2: SEHNR and FQNEAQ (reference sequence). V was pared by 5 bases and J by 3 bases, with 16 bases between. The CDR3 covers 15 residues. The CDR3 loop is CASSLTENGEETQYF. In DNA, the CDR3 is TGTGCCAGCAGCCTCACCGAGAATGGAGAAGAGACCCAGTACTTC.

This chain links TRBV19 with TRBJ1-1; TRBD1 matches 7 bases. This CDR3 has 13 residues. The V and J ends lost 5 bases and 3 bases, in that order; junction bases with no gene match: 3. Germline CDR1 reads LNHDA; CDR2 reads SQIVND (reference sequence). The CDR3 sequence: CASSVTGYTEAFF. The CDR3 DNA reads as TGTGCCAGTAGTGTGACAGGGTACACTGAAGCTTTCTTT.